This T cell receptor beta chain was observed in a study of T cell responses to AZD1222 COVID-19 vaccine. Study conclusions and caveats: Seropositive at baseline were only 5 or 6 AZD1222 recipients. Spike-specific TCR breadth and depth both grew after two AZD1222 doses. Females made up more of the donors, who were largely white British, and clonal diversity may have come out too low. Spike was spanned by vaccine-associated CD4 TCRs, with dominance at 160-218 and 743-854.

Concerning this clone itself: What it binds is not known.

The length of the CDR3 is 13 residues. Germline values: CDR1 SNHLY, CDR2 FYNNEI. The V end lost 6 bases, the J end lost 3 bases, and 9 bases lay between the germline ends. Profiled with immunoSEQ multiplex PCR; TCRdb holds only in-frame clones, not every one. The data contain about 140,000 clones, roughly 92% of them singletons. Source: peripheral blood, taken on day 0 of AZD1222 vaccination. This receptor was obtained from an adult in good health. J is TRBJ1-5 and V is TRBV2, with no clear D. The CDR3 DNA reads TGTGCCAGCAGCATCGGACTCAATCAGCCCCAGCATTTT. It encodes CASSIGLNQPQHF.